Listed below are T cell receptor beta chains from one sample, sequenced in a study of blood T cells in healthy people across ages. TCRdb reprocessed the 5' RACE reads via MiXCR and lists one record per CDR3 protein. The data contain some 800,000 distinct CDR3 sequences, 44% of them singletons. Sequencing was performed on blood. The receptors here all came from a man in his 60s in good health. CDR3s include the opening cysteine and the closing phenylalanine or tryptophan. D genes are given only for firm matches. Clone size is stated in some rows and not others, as once, few, many or a class when expanded.

D gene,clone size,J gene,V gene,CDR3 DNA,CDR3 protein
TRBD1,once,TRBJ2-6,TRBV6-2/TRBV6-3,TGTGCCAGCAGCACCGGGACAGGGGCTCTTGGCGGGGCCAACGTCCTGACTTTC,CASSTGTGALGGANVLTF
NA,NA,TRBJ1-5,TRBV6-6,TGTGCCAGCAGTTATAACGACAGACAGAATAGCAATCAGCCCCAGCATTTT,CASSYNDRQNSNQPQHF
NA,few,TRBJ2-7,TRBV20-1,TGCAGTGCCCGCCCCAGGGTCGACACCCCGGGCTCCCGCTACGAGCAGTACTTC,CSARPRVDTPGSRYEQYF
TRBD2,few,TRBJ2-5,TRBV7-9,TGTGCCAGCAGCCCTAGCGGGGGGGCCCAGACCCAGTACTTC,CASSPSGGAQTQYF
NA,few,TRBJ1-5,TRBV7-2,TGTGCCAGCAGTTTGGACGGTCATCAGCCCCAGCATTTT,CASSLDGHQPQHF
NA,NA,TRBJ1-2,TRBV7-9,TGTGCCTGCAGCTTAGGGTCACGGACCTTCTCCTATGGCTACACCTTC,CACSLGSRTFSYGYTF
NA,NA,TRBJ1-6,TRBV28,TGTGCCAGCAGGCCACCTCCCCGACAGCGCTCCTATAATTCACCCCTCCACTTT,CASRPPPRQRSYNSPLHF
TRBD2,NA,TRBJ2-1,TRBV5-1,TGCGCCAGCAGATGGACTAGCGGGGGGGCGGGAAGTGAGCAGTTCTTC,CASRWTSGGAGSEQFF
NA,few,TRBJ2-3,TRBV3-1,TGTGCCAGCAGCCAAAGGTCCTTTAGCGCAGATACGCAGTATTTT,CASSQRSFSADTQYF
NA,NA,TRBJ1-6,TRBV20-1,TGCAGTGCCCGACAAGGGAGCCGCTCCTATAATTCACCCCTCCACTTT,CSARQGSRSYNSPLHF
NA,few,TRBJ2-5,TRBV28,TGTGCCAGCAGTTCACAGGGAAGGGCCCAAGAGACCCAGTACTTC,CASSSQGRAQETQYF
TRBD2,NA,TRBJ2-5,TRBV5-1,TGCGCCAGCAGCTGGGGGGGACTCCAAGAGACCCAGTACTTC,CASSWGGLQETQYF
NA,NA,TRBJ2-3,TRBV5-4,TGTGCCAGCAGCACCGGCAGGGCAGGAGGTACGCAGTATTTT,CASSTGRAGGTQYF
NA,few,TRBJ2-3,TRBV14,TGTGCCAGCAGCCAAGAAGGGTACTTTAGCACAGATACGCAGTATTTT,CASSQEGYFSTDTQYF
TRBD1,NA,TRBJ1-5,TRBV28,TGTGCCAGCAGGTACGGGACAGCGAGCAATCAGCCCCAGCATTTT,CASRYGTASNQPQHF
NA,few,TRBJ1-2,TRBV7-9,TGTGCCAGCAGCTTAGAGAGTGGGGGGTATGGCTACACCTTC,CASSLESGGYGYTF
TRBD1,few,TRBJ2-7,TRBV11-2,TGTGCCAGCAGCCTGTTTCCGGGACAGGGCTACGAGCAGTACTTC,CASSLFPGQGYEQYF
TRBD2,NA,TRBJ2-1,TRBV6-4,TGTGCCAGCAGTGACCCTAGCGGGGATGGGAATGAGCAGTTCTTC,CASSDPSGDGNEQFF
NA,once,TRBJ2-7,TRBV2,TGTGCCAGCAGTGAAAGTTTTTACGAGCAGTACTTC,CASSESFYEQYF
NA,few,TRBJ2-7,TRBV6-1,TGTGCCAGCAGTGATAGTCGTTACGAGCAGTACTTC,CASSDSRYEQYF
TRBD2,NA,TRBJ2-5,TRBV7-2,TGTGCCAGCAGCCGCCCAGCCCCACTAGCGGGGGAGGGCAATGAGCAGTACTTC,CASSRPAPLAGEGNEQYF
NA,once,TRBJ2-5,TRBV3-1,TGTGCCAGCAGCCAACTGACCTTAGCCAAGGAGACCCAGTACTTC,CASSQLTLAKETQYF
NA,many,TRBJ2-7,TRBV20-1,TGCAGTGCTAGTGTCCAGGTTACACCCTACGAGCAGTACTTC,CSASVQVTPYEQYF
NA,NA,TRBJ1-6,TRBV20-1,TGCAGTGCTACAGACAGGAACGGGTTGGGACCCCTCCACTTT,CSATDRNGLGPLHF
NA,few,TRBJ2-5,TRBV29-1,TGCAGCGTTGAAGCTGGACAGGGAGGGGAGACCCAGTACTTC,CSVEAGQGGETQYF
TRBD2,NA,TRBJ2-7,TRBV3-1,TGTGCCAGCAGCCGGACTAGCGGGGGACGATACGAGCAGTACTTC,CASSRTSGGRYEQYF
NA,few,TRBJ2-5,TRBV20-1,TGCAGTGCTAGCCAACAGGGCCTGTACCAAGAGACCCAGTACTTC,CSASQQGLYQETQYF
TRBD2,few,TRBJ2-1,TRBV7-2,TGTGCCAGCAGCTTAGGGGGAGCGGGGGGGCAGTTCTTC,CASSLGGAGGQFF
TRBD2,NA,TRBJ2-5,TRBV2,TGTGCCAGCACGAGCGGGGGGTACCAAGAGACCCAGTACTTC,CASTSGGYQETQYF
NA,few,TRBJ2-7,TRBV12-3/TRBV12-4,TGTGCCAGCAGACCAGGACAGTCCTACGAGCAGTACTTC,CASRPGQSYEQYF
NA,few,TRBJ2-7,TRBV9,TGTGCCAGCAGCGTAGGAGAAAGCTCCTACGAGCAGTACTTC,CASSVGESSYEQYF
NA,NA,TRBJ2-1,TRBV6-1,TGTGCCAGCATCCCTCATCGGCTTAATGAGCAGTTCTTC,CASIPHRLNEQFF
NA,NA,TRBJ1-2,TRBV7-6,TGTGCCAGCAGCTTAACCCCGAGCCCGGGTGATGGCTACACCTTC,CASSLTPSPGDGYTF
TRBD1,NA,TRBJ2-1,TRBV11-2,TGTGCCAGCAGCCCGTACCCGGGACAGGGGGAAAGTTGGTCCTACAATGAGCAGTTCTTC,CASSPYPGQGESWSYNEQFF
NA,NA,TRBJ2-7,TRBV4-3,TGCGCCAGCAGCCAGAAGGGGTCTACGTACTTC,CASSQKGSTYF
NA,NA,TRBJ1-2,TRBV28,TGTGCCAGCACGGGTTCGGATGGGAACTATGGCTACACCTTC,CASTGSDGNYGYTF
TRBD2,NA,TRBJ2-1,TRBV6-2/TRBV6-3,TGTGCCAGCAGTTATGTGTCTAGCGGGGGTACGACCTCCTACAATGAGCAGTTCTTC,CASSYVSSGGTTSYNEQFF
NA,NA,TRBJ2-2,TRBV10-3,TGTGCCATCGGGAGTTGGACGGCGAACACCGGGGAGCTGTTTTTT,CAIGSWTANTGELFF
TRBD1,NA,TRBJ2-7,TRBV18,TGCGCCAGCTCACCTCCGGGACAGGGGCGCTACGAGCAGTACTTC,CASSPPGQGRYEQYF
NA,NA,TRBJ2-6,TRBV5-1,TGCGCCAGCAGCTTGGACAACTCTGGGGCCAACGTCCTGACTTTC,CASSLDNSGANVLTF
TRBD2,NA,TRBJ2-4,TRBV5-1,TGCGCCAGCAGCTTGGACGGGGGGGCCATAAACATTCAGTACTTC,CASSLDGGAINIQYF
NA,few,TRBJ2-7,TRBV20-1,TGCAGTGGGGTTCGGGGGAGCTCCTACGAGCAGTACTTC,CSGVRGSSYEQYF